The clone carrying this T cell receptor (beta chain) turned up a few times. As yet, its antigen is unknown. The CDR3 end falls 3 residues outside the read, so it is completed with the germline J gene. The data stem from a study of T cell clonality in common variable immunodeficiency. Study outcomes and limitations: Patient heterogeneity in the CVID cohort limited correlations between repertoire features and clinical complications. Common variable immunodeficiency TCR beta sequences reportedly had fewer deletions and N-nucleotide insertions.

The ends lost 7 bases at V and 2 bases at J; junction bases unmatched: 17. Germline values: CDR1 LNHDA, CDR2 SQIVND (reference sequence). The length of the CDR3 is 18 residues. Control and CVID samples contributed equal amounts of genomic DNA. TCRdb's copy holds only in-frame clones and misses some; the assay was immunoSEQ multiplex PCR. This sample has approximately 20,000 clones, each found more than once. The chain is built from TRBV19 and TRBJ2-1; TRBD2 aligns across 7 bases. This clonotype was obtained from a human donor with common variable immunodeficiency. The source material was peripheral blood mononuclear cells. The sequenced part of the CDR3 DNA is TGTGCCAGTACCAAGGGTCGCGGGAGTGGTAGAGCCTACAATGAG. Amino acid sequence: CASTKGRGSGRAYNE. The whole CDR3 sequence reads CASTKGRGSGRAYNEQFF.